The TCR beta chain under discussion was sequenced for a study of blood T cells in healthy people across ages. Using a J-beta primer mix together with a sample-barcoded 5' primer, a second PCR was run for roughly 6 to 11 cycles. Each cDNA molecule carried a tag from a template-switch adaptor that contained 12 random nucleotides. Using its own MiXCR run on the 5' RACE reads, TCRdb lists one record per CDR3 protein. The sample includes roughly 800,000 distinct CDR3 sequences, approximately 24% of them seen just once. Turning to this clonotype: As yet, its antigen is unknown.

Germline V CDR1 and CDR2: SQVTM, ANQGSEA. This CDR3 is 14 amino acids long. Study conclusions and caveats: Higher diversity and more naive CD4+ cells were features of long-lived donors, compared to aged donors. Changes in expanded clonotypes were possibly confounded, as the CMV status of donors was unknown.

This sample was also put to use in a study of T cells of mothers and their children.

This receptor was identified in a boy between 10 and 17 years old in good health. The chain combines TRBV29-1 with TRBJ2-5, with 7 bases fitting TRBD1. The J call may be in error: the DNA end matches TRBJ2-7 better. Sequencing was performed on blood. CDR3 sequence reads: CSVVRRDRAYEQYF. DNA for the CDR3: TGCAGCGTTGTCCGCCGGGACAGAGCCTACGAGCAGTACTTC.